This passage covers 5 T cell receptor beta chains from one sample sequenced in a study of blood T cell repertoires in COVID-19. The protocol was immunoSEQ multiplex PCR, while the TCRdb copy is restricted to in-frame clones and leaves out a portion. This sample has 200,000 to 300,000 clones, with roughly 80% found just once. The sample was peripheral blood. Receptors were obtained from a woman of 80 years or more with acute or convalescent COVID-19.

The J gene is TRBJ1-4, the V gene TRBV10-3; 7 bases agree with TRBD1. Germline trimming cut 11 bases from V and 6 bases from J; bases unmatched to any gene: 9. The CDR3 extends over 13 amino acids. The germline V gene has CDR1 ENHRY and CDR2 SYGVKD. CDR3 residues: CASQRGLDEKLFF. In nucleotides, the CDR3 is TGTGCCTCTCAGAGGGGGCTGGATGAAAAACTGTTTTTT.

This chain connects TRBV29-1 to TRBJ1-2, with no clear D. The CDR3 totals 14 residues. CDR1 and CDR2 (germline): SQVTM, ANQGSEA. With 0 bases removed from V and 4 bases from J, the gap between germline ends came to 12 bases. Here the CDR3 reads CSVEEAVYSYGYTF. CDR3 nucleotides: TGCAGCGTTGAAGAAGCCGTCTACAGCTATGGCTACACCTTC.

V and J are TRBV5-4 and TRBJ2-2; 7 nucleotides align to TRBD2. Germline CDR1 is SGHNT and CDR2 is YYREEE (reference sequence). Trimming removed 4 bases from V and 1 base from J; junction bases left unmatched: 7. CDR3 length: 16 amino acids. CDR3 sequence reads: CASSPPGLQNTGELFF. The CDR3, as DNA: TGTGCCAGCAGCCCCCCGGGACTACAGAACACCGGGGAGCTGTTTTTT.

This clone has a handful of counts. The V gene is TRBV30, the J gene TRBJ2-7; 10 nucleotides agree with TRBD1. Germline CDR1 is GTSNPN and CDR2 is SVGIG (reference sequence). V gave up 4 bases and J gave up 6 bases; unmatched junction bases: 9. There are 14 residues in the CDR3. The CDR3 bases are TGTGCCTGGAAAGGAGGGACAGGGGTCTCCGAGCAGTACTTC. The encoded protein is CAWKGGTGVSEQYF.

The chain uses TRBV11-2 and TRBJ1-1; D might be TRBD1 (6 bases). V lost 5 bases and J 8 bases, leaving 15 bases between the germline ends. The germline gives CDR1 SGHAT, CDR2 FQNNGV. The CDR3 runs 13 residues. The DNA of the CDR3 is TGTGCCAGCAGCCCAACAGGGCTGGGCGAAGCTTTCTTT. Its protein is CASSPTGLGEAFF.